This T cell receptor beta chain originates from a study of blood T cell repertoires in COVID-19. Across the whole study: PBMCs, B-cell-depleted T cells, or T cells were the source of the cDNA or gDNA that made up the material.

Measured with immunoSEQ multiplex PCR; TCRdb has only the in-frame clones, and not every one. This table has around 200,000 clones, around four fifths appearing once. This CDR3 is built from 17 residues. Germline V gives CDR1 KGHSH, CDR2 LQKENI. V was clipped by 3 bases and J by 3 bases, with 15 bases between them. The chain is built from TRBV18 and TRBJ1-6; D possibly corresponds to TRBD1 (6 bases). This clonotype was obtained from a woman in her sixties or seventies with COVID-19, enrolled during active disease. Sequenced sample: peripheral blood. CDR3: CASSPSGGAGYNSPLHF. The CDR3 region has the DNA TGTGCCAGCTCACCGTCGGGGGGGGCCGGCTATAATTCACCCCTCCACTTT.